Listed here is a single T cell receptor beta chain. These data come from a study of CD8+ T cells in alopecia areata. Sequencing templates came from extracted RNA that was reverse transcribed into cDNA. Sequencing used immunoSEQ multiplex PCR; TCRdb keeps in-frame clones, though not all of them. The sample has fewer than 110,000 clones; around 84% are singletons. Treatment indicated: oral pan-JAK inhibitor, 5-10 mg twice daily. This receptor was identified in a human donor with alopecia areata. The sample here was CD8+ T cells sorted from blood, taken around week 34, from a patient treated with tofacitinib.

The CDR3 spells CASSSGTGGEQYF. In DNA, the CDR3 is TGTGCCAGCAGTTCCGGGACGGGCGGGGAGCAGTACTTC. The V and J genes are TRBV27 and TRBJ2-7; possibly TRBD1 or TRBD2 for D (5 bases each). The CDR3 is 13 amino acids. CDR1 and CDR2 (germline): MNHEY, SMNVEV (reference sequence). V was clipped by 4 bases and J by 7 bases, with 14 bases between them.